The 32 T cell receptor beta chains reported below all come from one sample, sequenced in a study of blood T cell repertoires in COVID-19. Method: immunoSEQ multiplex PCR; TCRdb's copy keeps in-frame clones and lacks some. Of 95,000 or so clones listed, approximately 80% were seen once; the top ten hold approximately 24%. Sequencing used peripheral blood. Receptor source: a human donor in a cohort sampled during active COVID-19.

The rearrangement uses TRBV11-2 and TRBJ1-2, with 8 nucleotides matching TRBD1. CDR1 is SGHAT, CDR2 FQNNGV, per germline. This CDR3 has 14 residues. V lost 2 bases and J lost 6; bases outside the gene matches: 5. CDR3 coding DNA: TGTGCCAGCAGCTTAAGGACAGGGATTAATGGCTACACCTTC. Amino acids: CASSLRTGINGYTF. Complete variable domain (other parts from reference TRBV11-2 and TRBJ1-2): EAGVAQSPRYKIIEKRQSVAFWCNPISGHATLYWYQQILGQGPKLLIQFQNNGVVDDSQLPKDRFSAERLKGVDSTLKIQPAKLEDSAVYLCASSLRTGINGYTFGSGTRLTVV.

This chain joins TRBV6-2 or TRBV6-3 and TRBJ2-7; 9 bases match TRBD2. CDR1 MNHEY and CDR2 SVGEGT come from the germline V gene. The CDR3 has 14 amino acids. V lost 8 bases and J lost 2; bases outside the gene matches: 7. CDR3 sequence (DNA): TGTGCCAGCCGTTCGCGCGGGGGGGCCTACGAGCAGTACTTC. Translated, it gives CASRSRGGAYEQYF.

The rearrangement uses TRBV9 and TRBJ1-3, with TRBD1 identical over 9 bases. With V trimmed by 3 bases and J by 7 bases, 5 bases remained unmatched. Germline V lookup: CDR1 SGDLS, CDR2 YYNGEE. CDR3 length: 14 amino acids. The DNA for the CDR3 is TGTGCCAGCAGCGCCCGGGACAGGGTCAACACCATATATTTT. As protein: CASSARDRVNTIYF.

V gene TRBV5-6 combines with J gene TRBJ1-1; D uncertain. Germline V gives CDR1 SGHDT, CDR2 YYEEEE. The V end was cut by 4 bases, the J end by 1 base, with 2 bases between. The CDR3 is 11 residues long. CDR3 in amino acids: CASSQNTEAFF. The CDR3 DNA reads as TGTGCCAGCAGCCAGAACACTGAAGCTTTCTTT.

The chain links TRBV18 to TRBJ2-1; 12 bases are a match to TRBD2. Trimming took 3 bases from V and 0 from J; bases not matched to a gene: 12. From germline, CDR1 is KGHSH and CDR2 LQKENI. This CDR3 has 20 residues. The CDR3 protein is CASSPLPDLAGGGSYNEQFF. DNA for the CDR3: TGTGCCAGCTCACCCCTCCCCGACCTAGCGGGAGGGGGCTCCTACAATGAGCAGTTCTTC.

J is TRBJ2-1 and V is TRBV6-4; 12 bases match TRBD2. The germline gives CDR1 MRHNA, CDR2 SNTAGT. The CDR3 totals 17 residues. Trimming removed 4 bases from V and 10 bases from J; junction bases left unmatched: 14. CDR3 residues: CASSGGGLAGTIKEQFF. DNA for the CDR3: TGTGCCAGCAGTGGGGGGGGACTAGCGGGCACAATTAAAGAGCAGTTCTTC.

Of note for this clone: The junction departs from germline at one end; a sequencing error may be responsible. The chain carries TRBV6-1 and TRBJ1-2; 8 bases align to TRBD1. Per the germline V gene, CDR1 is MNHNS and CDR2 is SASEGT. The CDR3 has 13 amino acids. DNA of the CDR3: TGTGCCAGCGGTGACAGGGGATTCTATGGCTACACCTTC. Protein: CASGDRGFYGYTF.

The CDR3 loop is CAIAGVSSYNEQFF. The CDR3 region has the DNA TGTGCCATCGCAGGGGTAAGCTCCTACAATGAGCAGTTCTTC. The V gene is TRBV10-3, the J gene TRBJ2-1; weak D call: TRBD1 (6 bases). There are 14 residues in the CDR3. The V end was cut by 8 bases, the J end by 0 bases, with 11 bases between. Germline CDR1 and CDR2: ENHRY and SYGVKD.

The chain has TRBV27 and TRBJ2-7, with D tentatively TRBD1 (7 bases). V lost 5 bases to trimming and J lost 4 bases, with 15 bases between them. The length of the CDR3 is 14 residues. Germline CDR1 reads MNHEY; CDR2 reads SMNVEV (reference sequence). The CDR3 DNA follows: TGTGCCAGCAGTGGCAGGGGGGTTTCGTACGAGCAGTACTTC. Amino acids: CASSGRGVSYEQYF.

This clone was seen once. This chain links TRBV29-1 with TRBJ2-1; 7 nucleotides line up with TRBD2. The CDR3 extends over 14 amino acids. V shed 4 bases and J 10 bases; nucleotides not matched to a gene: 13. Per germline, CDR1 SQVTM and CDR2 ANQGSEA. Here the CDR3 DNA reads TGCAGCGTTGGGGGCTCTGCGGGGGTCAGGGAGCAGTTCTTC. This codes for CSVGGSAGVREQFF.

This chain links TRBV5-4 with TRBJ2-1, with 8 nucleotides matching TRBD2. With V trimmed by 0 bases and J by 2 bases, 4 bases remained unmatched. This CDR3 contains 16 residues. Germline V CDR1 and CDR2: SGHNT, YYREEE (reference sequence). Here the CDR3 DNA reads TGTGCCAGCAGCTTGGGAGCGGGGGAAACCTACAATGAGCAGTTCTTC. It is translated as CASSLGAGETYNEQFF.

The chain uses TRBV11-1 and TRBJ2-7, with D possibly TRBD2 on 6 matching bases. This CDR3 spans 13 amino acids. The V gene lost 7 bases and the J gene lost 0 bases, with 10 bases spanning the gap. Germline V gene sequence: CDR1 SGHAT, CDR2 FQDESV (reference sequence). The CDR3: CASMRDSSYEQYF. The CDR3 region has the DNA TGTGCCAGCATGCGGGACTCCTCCTACGAGCAGTACTTC. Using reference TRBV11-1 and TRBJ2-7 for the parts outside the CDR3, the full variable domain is EAEVAQSPRYKITEKSQAVAFWCDPISGHATLYWYRQILGQGPELLVQFQDESVVDDSQLPKDRFSAERLKGVDSTLKIQPAELGDSAMYLCASMRDSSYEQYFGPGTRLTVT.

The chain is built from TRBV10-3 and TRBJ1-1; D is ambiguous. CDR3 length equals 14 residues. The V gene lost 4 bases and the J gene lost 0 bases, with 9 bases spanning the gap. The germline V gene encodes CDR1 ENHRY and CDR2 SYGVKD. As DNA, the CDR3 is TGTGCCATCAGTGCGGGTGGGTTGAACACTGAAGCTTTCTTT. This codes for CAISAGGLNTEAFF.

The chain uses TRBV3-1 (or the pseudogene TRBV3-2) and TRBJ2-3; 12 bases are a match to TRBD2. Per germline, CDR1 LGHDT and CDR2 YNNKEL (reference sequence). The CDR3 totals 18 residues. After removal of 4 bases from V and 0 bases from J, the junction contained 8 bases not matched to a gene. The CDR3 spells CASSLTLTSGGSTDTQYF. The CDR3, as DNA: TGTGCCAGCAGCCTTACGTTGACTAGCGGGGGAAGCACAGATACGCAGTATTTT.

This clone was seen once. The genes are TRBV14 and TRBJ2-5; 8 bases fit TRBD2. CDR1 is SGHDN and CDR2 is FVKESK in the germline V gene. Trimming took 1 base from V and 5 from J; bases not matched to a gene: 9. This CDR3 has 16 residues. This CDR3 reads CASSQVNLASGETQYF. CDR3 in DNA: TGTGCCAGCAGCCAAGTCAATCTCGCTAGCGGGGAGACCCAGTACTTC.

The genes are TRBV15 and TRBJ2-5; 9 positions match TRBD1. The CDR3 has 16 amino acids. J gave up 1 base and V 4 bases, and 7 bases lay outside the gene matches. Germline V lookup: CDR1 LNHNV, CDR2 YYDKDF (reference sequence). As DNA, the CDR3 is TGTGCCACCAGCACCAGACAGGGGGGTAGCCAAGAGACCCAGTACTTC. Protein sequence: CATSTRQGGSQETQYF.

CDR3 sequence reads: CASSLGVYNEQFF. In nucleotides, the CDR3 is TGTGCCAGCAGTCTAGGTGTCTACAATGAGCAGTTCTTC. This chain links TRBV6-5 with TRBJ2-1; D uncertain. Germline loops: CDR1 MNHEY, CDR2 SVGAGI. Trimming stripped 5 bases from V and 3 bases from J, with 8 bases between. The CDR3 contains 13 residues.

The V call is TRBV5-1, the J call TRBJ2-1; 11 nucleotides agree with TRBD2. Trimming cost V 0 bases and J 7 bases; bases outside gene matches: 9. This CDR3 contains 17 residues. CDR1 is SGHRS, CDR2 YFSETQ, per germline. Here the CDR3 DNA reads TGCGCCAGCAGCTTGGGATCACTAGCGGGAGAAGGAAATGAGCAGTTCTTC. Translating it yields CASSLGSLAGEGNEQFF.

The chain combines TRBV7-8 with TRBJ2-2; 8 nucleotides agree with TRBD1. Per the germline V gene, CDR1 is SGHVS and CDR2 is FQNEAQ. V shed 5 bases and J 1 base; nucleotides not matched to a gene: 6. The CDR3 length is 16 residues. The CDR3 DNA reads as TGTGCCAGCAGCCCACAGGGACAGGTGAACACCGGGGAGCTGTTTTTT. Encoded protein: CASSPQGQVNTGELFF.

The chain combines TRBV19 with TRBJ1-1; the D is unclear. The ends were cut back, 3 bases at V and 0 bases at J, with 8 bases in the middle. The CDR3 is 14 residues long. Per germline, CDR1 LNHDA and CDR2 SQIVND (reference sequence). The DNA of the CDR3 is TGTGCCAGTAGTATTGGCGGGATGAACACTGAAGCTTTCTTT. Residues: CASSIGGMNTEAFF. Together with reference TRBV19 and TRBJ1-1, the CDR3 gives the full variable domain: DGGITQSPKYLFRKEGQNVTLSCEQNLNHDAMYWYRQDPGQGLRLIYYSQIVNDFQKGDIAEGYSVSREKKESFPLTVTSAQKNPTAFYLCASSIGGMNTEAFFGQGTRLTVV.

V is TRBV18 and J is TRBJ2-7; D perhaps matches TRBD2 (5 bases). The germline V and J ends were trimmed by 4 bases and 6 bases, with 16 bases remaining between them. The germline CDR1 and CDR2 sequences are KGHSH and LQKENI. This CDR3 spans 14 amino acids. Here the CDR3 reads CASSRETLDGEQYF. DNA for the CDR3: TGTGCCAGCTCACGGGAGACTTTGGATGGCGAGCAGTACTTC. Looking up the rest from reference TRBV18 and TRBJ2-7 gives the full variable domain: NAGVMQNPRHLVRRRGQEARLRCSPMKGHSHVYWYRQLPEEGLKFMVYLQKENIIDESGMPKERFSAEFPKEGPSILRIQQVVRGDSAAYFCASSRETLDGEQYFGPGTRLTVT.

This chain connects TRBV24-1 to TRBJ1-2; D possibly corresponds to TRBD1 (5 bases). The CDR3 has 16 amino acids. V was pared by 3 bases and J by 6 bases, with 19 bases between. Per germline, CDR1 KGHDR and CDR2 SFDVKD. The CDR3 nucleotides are TGTGCCACCAGTGATGGGGCCCTGCGGGCGGGGCATGGCTACACCTTC. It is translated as CATSDGALRAGHGYTF.

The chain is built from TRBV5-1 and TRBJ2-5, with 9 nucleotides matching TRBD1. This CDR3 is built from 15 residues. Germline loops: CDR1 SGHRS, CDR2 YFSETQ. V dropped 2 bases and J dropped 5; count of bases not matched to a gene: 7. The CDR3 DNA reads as TGCGCCAGCAGCTTAGGACAGGGGAACCGGGAGACCCAGTACTTC. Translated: CASSLGQGNRETQYF.

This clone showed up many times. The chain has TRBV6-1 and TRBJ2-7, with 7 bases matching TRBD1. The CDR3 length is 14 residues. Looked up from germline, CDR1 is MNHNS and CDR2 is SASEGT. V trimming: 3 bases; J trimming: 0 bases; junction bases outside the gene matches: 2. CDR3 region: CASSDRDSSYEQYF. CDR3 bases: TGTGCCAGCAGTGACCGGGACAGCTCCTACGAGCAGTACTTC.

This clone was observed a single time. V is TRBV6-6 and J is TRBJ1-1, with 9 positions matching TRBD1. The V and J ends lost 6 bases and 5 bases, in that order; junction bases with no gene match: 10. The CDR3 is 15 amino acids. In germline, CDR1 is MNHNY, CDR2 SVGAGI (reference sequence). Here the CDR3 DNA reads TGTGCCAGCAGCTTGACAGGGGGGAAGGGGACTGAAGCTTTCTTT. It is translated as CASSLTGGKGTEAFF.

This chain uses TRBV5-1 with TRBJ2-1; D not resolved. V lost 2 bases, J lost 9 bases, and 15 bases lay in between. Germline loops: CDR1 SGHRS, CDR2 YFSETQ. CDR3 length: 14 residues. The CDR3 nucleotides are TGCGCCAGCAGCTTAGACCAGCCGCGGAGTGAGCAGTTCTTC. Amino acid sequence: CASSLDQPRSEQFF.

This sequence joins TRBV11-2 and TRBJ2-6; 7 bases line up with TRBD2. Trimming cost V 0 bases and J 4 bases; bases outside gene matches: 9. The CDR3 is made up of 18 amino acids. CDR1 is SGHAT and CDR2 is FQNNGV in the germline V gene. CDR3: CASSLERLLAKGANVLTF. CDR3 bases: TGTGCCAGCAGCTTAGAACGCCTACTAGCGAAAGGGGCCAACGTCCTGACTTTC.

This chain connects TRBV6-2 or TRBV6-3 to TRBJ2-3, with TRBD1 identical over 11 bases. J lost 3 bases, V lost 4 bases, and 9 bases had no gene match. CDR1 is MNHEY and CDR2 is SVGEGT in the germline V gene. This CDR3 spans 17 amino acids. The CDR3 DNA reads TGTGCCAGCAGTTCTTATCCGGGACAGGGGGAAACAGATACGCAGTATTTT. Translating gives CASSSYPGQGETDTQYF.

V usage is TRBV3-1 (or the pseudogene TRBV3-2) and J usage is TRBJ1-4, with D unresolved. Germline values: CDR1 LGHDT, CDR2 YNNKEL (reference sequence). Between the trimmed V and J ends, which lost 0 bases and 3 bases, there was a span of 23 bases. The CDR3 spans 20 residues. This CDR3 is CASSQDTIGVGRTANEKLFF. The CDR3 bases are TGTGCCAGCAGCCAAGATACCATCGGCGTCGGAAGAACAGCTAATGAAAAACTGTTTTTT.

The CDR3 is CASSLEIGQGGNSPLHF. DNA for the CDR3: TGCGCCAGCAGCTTGGAAATCGGGCAGGGGGGAAATTCACCCCTCCACTTT. This chain links TRBV5-1 with TRBJ1-6, with TRBD1 matching over 7 bases. V was clipped by 0 bases and J by 7 bases; unmatched bases: 10. The CDR3 has 17 amino acids. CDR1 and CDR2 from the germline V gene are SGHRS and YFSETQ.

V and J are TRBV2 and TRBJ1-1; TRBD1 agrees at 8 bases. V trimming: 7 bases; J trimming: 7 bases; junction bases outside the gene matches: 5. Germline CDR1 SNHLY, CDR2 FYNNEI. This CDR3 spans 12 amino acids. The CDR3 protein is CASTRTGFEAFF. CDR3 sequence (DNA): TGTGCCAGCACCAGGACAGGGTTTGAAGCTTTCTTT.

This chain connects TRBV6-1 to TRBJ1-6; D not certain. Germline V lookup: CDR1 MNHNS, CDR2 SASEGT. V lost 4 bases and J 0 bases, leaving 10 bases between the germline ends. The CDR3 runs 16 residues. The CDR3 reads CASSASLSSYNSPLHF. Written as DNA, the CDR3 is TGTGCCAGCAGTGCTTCGTTGAGCTCCTATAATTCACCCCTCCACTTT.